The clone carrying this T cell receptor beta chain came up once. This specimen comes from a study of blood T cell repertoires in COVID-19. Clones were read by immunoSEQ multiplex PCR, and TCRdb kept only the in-frame ones, dropping some. Altogether around 370,000 clones are present, under 95% being singletons, with the ten largest covering 2.5% to 4%. This CDR3 region has 14 residues. The trim removed 4 bases at V and 8 bases at J, leaving 8 bases unmatched. CDR1 and CDR2 from the germline V gene are SGHNT and YENEEA. Sequenced input: peripheral blood. The chain links TRBV11-3 to TRBJ1-2; 9 nucleotides line up with TRBD1. The receptor was isolated from a woman between 18 and 29 years old who had recovered from COVID-19. The CDR3 DNA reads TGTGCCAGCAGCTCCGGGACAGGGTTCGCCGGCTACACCTTC. Protein product: CASSSGTGFAGYTF.